The 26 T cell receptor beta chains presented below share a single source sample, sequenced in a study of naive and memory T cell subsets. Amplification of ligated cDNA took four PCR rounds with SP2 and nested alpha and beta constant primers. TCRdb reprocessed the UMI-ligation and nested PCR reads with MiXCR, giving one entry per CDR3 protein. The table lists some 25,000 distinct CDR3 sequences, roughly 5.2% of them singletons. TCR cDNA received a 3' ligated oligonucleotide that carried a UMI. The source material was blood. These TCRs come from an adult in good health.

J is TRBJ1-5 and V is TRBV4-1, with D perhaps TRBD1 (5 bases). V was clipped by 1 base and J by 4 bases, with 11 bases between them. The CDR3 loop spans 15 amino acids. Germline CDR1 MGHRA, CDR2 YSYEKL. CDR3 protein: CASSQVETVNQPQHF. The DNA of the CDR3 is TGCGCCAGCAGCCAAGTGGAGACAGTAAATCAGCCCCAGCATTTT.

This clonotype was seen a handful of times. Possible read error: a much larger clone is one base away. J is TRBJ1-2 and V is TRBV18; D ambiguous. The V gene's germline CDR1 is KGHSH and CDR2 LQKENI. CDR3 length equals 15 residues. The CDR3 DNA reads TGTGCCAGCTCACCCTTCGAGATGGCTAACTATGGCGACACCTTC. It encodes CASSPFEMANYGDTF.

By frequency in the sample, this clonotype is medium-sized (0.01 to 0.1%). CDR3 nucleotides: TGTGCCATCAGTGGGGGCGGGACTAGCGACACAGATACGCAGTATTTT. It encodes CAISGGGTSDTDTQYF. The chain joins TRBV10-3 to TRBJ2-3; 10 nucleotides match TRBD2. J lost 2 bases, V lost 4 bases, and 6 bases had no gene match. CDR1 and CDR2 (germline): ENHRY, SYGVKD. The length of the CDR3 is 16 residues.

Ten or more counts support this clonotype. This rearrangement joins TRBV9 to TRBJ2-2; 12 bases align to TRBD2. V dropped 2 bases and J dropped 5; count of bases not matched to a gene: 7. This CDR3 is 17 amino acids long. Germline V gene sequence: CDR1 SGDLS, CDR2 YYNGEE. The CDR3: CASSVTSGRTGTGELFF. CDR3 coding DNA: TGTGCCAGCAGCGTTACTAGCGGGAGGACGGGGACCGGGGAGCTGTTTTTT.

This clonotype was counted ten times or more. The chain carries TRBV20-1 and TRBJ1-3; no definite D call. The CDR3 consists of 14 residues. The V end lost 3 bases, the J end lost 0 bases, and 9 bases lay between the germline ends. The germline V gene encodes CDR1 DFQATT and CDR2 SNEGSKA (reference sequence). CDR3 in DNA: TGCAGTGCTAGTCCCACTAGCTCTGGAAACACCATATATTTT. Its translation: CSASPTSSGNTIYF.

This clonotype was found many times. CDR3 protein: CASDELAGERTDTQYF. CDR3 coding DNA: TGTGCCAGCGATGAGCTAGCGGGAGAGCGCACAGATACGCAGTATTTT. The genes are TRBV2 and TRBJ2-3; TRBD2 agrees at 10 bases. Germline V gene lookup returns CDR1 SNHLY and CDR2 FYNNEI. The length of the CDR3 is 16 residues. Trimming at V came to 8 bases and at J to 1 base, leaving 9 bases not matched to a gene.

The rearrangement links TRBV12-3 or TRBV12-4 to TRBJ2-2; 7 bases are a match to TRBD1. The V segment lost 4 bases and the J segment 1 base; nucleotides outside the gene matches: 6. The CDR3 contains 16 residues. CDR3 nucleotides: TGTGCCAGCAGTTACAACCGGGACAGGAACACCGGGGAGCTGTTTTTT. It yields the protein CASSYNRDRNTGELFF.

This clonotype was counted many times. The J gene is TRBJ2-7, the V gene TRBV7-2; 9 bases line up with TRBD2. The V gene end was trimmed by 1 base and the J gene end by 5 bases; junction bases not matched to a gene: 6. The germline gives CDR1 SGHTA, CDR2 FQGNSA. This CDR3 comprises 15 residues. CDR3 sequence (DNA): TGTGCCAGCAGCTTAGAGGCGGGAGGGCCTAACGAGCAGTACTTC. Its protein product is CASSLEAGGPNEQYF.

Regarding this clonotype: Given a much more abundant clone one base away, this may be a read error. V usage is TRBV6-5 and J usage is TRBJ2-7; TRBD1 agrees at 7 bases. CDR1 and CDR2 (germline): MNHEY, SVGAGI. The CDR3 is 13 amino acids. V trimming: 9 bases; J trimming: 3 bases; junction bases outside the gene matches: 8. The CDR3 coding sequence is TGTGCCAGGAGTCGGGACAGTCGCTACGAGCAGTACTTC. It specifies CARSRDSRYEQYF.

The rearrangement uses TRBV20-1 and TRBJ2-7, with D possibly being TRBD2 (5 bases). The CDR3 consists of 13 residues. The germline V and J ends were trimmed by 0 bases and 2 bases, with 8 bases remaining between them. Germline-derived CDR1 and CDR2 are DFQATT and SNEGSKA (reference sequence). CDR3 nucleotide sequence: TGCAGTGCTAGAGACTTGGGAGCCTACGAGCAGTACTTC. Amino acid sequence: CSARDLGAYEQYF.

At least ten counts were recorded for this clonotype. The chain employs TRBV19 and TRBJ1-5; the D is unclear. CDR1 LNHDA and CDR2 SQIVND come from the germline V gene (reference sequence). The V end lost 9 bases, the J end lost 2 bases, and 11 bases lay between the germline ends. The CDR3 is 13 residues long. CDR3 loop: CASGPRRNQPQHF. The CDR3 region has the DNA TGTGCCAGCGGACCGCGGCGCAATCAGCCCCAGCATTTT.

This clonotype was seen repeatedly, ten times or more. This sequence joins TRBV20-1 and TRBJ2-3; 11 bases match TRBD2. V shed 6 bases and J 6 bases; nucleotides not matched to a gene: 14. The germline V gene has CDR1 DFQATT and CDR2 SNEGSKA (reference sequence). CDR3 length equals 16 residues. The CDR3, as DNA: TGCAGTGCGCGGGGCTCTAGCGGGAGGCCCCGGGATACGCAGTATTTT. Residues: CSARGSSGRPRDTQYF.

J is TRBJ2-1 and V is TRBV14; 8 bases match TRBD2. Germline V gene lookup returns CDR1 SGHDN and CDR2 FVKESK. The V and J ends lost 1 base and 4 bases, in that order; junction bases with no gene match: 6. The CDR3 totals 16 residues. CDR3: CASSQGLAGRYNEQFF. In DNA form, the CDR3 reads TGTGCCAGCAGCCAAGGGTTAGCGGGAAGATACAATGAGCAGTTCTTC.

In its sample, this clonotype was seen a few times. This rearrangement joins TRBV19 to TRBJ2-1; 10 bases fit TRBD2. CDR3 size: 17 residues. Germline CDR1 and CDR2: LNHDA and SQIVND (reference sequence). V lost 1 base and J lost 9; bases outside the gene matches: 12. CDR3: CASSIAPLIAGGGEQFF. The CDR3 nucleotides are TGTGCCAGTAGTATAGCCCCCCTCATAGCGGGAGGTGGTGAGCAGTTCTTC.

This clonotype was counted at least ten times. This chain links TRBV20-1 with TRBJ2-2; TRBD2 aligns across 9 bases. Losses at the gene ends were 3 bases for V and 9 bases for J; bases not matched to a gene: 11. Germline assignment: CDR1 DFQATT and CDR2 SNEGSKA (reference sequence). This CDR3 spans 15 amino acids. CDR3 in amino acids: CSARLAGSEGRELFF. In DNA, the CDR3 is TGCAGTGCTAGGCTAGCGGGAAGCGAGGGGCGGGAGCTGTTTTTT.

Ten or more counts support this clonotype. This chain joins TRBV18 and TRBJ1-1; 8 bases agree with TRBD1. The CDR3 is 17 amino acids. The V gene's germline CDR1 is KGHSH and CDR2 LQKENI. Losses at the gene ends were 5 bases for V and 1 base for J; bases not matched to a gene: 12. CDR3 DNA sequence: TGTGCCAGCTCAGAGTTAGGACAGGGCGCTCGGAACACTGAAGCTTTCTTT. Translation: CASSELGQGARNTEAFF.

This clonotype was recorded at least ten times. This rearrangement joins TRBV11-2 to TRBJ2-7; 8 nucleotides line up with TRBD1. The V gene end was trimmed by 5 bases and the J gene end by 3 bases; junction bases not matched to a gene: 6. The CDR3 extends over 14 amino acids. Germline CDR1 is SGHAT and CDR2 is FQNNGV. The CDR3 loop reads CASSHDRGYYEQYF. The CDR3 nucleotides read TGTGCCAGCAGCCACGACAGGGGTTACTACGAGCAGTACTTC.

This clonotype is judged medium-sized. This chain connects TRBV4-3 to TRBJ2-3; a weak D match, TRBD1 (6 bases). From germline, CDR1 is LGHNA and CDR2 YSLEER. V gave up 4 bases and J gave up 4 bases, with 12 bases separating them. The CDR3 runs to 14 residues. The CDR3 reads CASSPRGRADTQYF. The CDR3 DNA sequence: TGCGCCAGCAGCCCTAGGGGGAGAGCAGATACGCAGTATTTT.

This clonotype was detected a few times. The rearrangement links TRBV19 to TRBJ2-6; D gene unclear. The V and J ends lost 0 bases and 2 bases respectively, with 11 bases between them. The V gene's germline CDR1 is LNHDA and CDR2 SQIVND (reference sequence). The CDR3 runs 17 residues. CDR3 region: CASSIDAWRTGANVLTF. The CDR3 coding sequence is TGTGCCAGTAGTATAGACGCTTGGCGTACTGGGGCCAACGTCCTGACTTTC.

This clonotype appeared a few times. The V and J genes are TRBV19 and TRBJ1-1, with a weak D call TRBD1 (6 bases). The CDR3 consists of 19 residues. Germline CDR1 is LNHDA and CDR2 is SQIVND (reference sequence). Trimming took 5 bases from V and 0 from J, leaving 25 bases between them. CDR3 residues: CASSLPQAGQLFMNTEAFF. In DNA, the CDR3 is TGTGCCAGTAGTCTACCTCAAGCTGGACAGCTATTCATGAACACTGAAGCTTTCTTT.

At least ten counts were recorded for this clonotype. The rearrangement uses TRBV5-1 and TRBJ1-1; weak D call: TRBD1 (6 bases). Trimming took off 2 bases at V and 4 bases at J, with 18 bases between the two ends. The CDR3 loop spans 16 amino acids. Germline values: CDR1 SGHRS, CDR2 YFSETQ. The CDR3 nucleotides read TGCGCCAGCAGCTTCGAGCAGGGGACCCCGAGCACTGAAGCTTTCTTT. It codes for CASSFEQGTPSTEAFF.

This clonotype was observed many times. V gene TRBV5-1 combines with J gene TRBJ2-7; the D gene is possibly TRBD2 (6 bases). CDR1 is SGHRS and CDR2 is YFSETQ in the germline V gene. The CDR3 totals 14 residues. Trimming took 4 bases from V and 5 from J, leaving 16 bases between them. CDR3 in amino acids: CASSPSLTSNEQYF. CDR3 nucleotide sequence: TGCGCCAGCAGCCCCTCCCTGACTAGTAACGAGCAGTACTTC. The full variable domain, in which reference TRBV5-1 and TRBJ2-7 provide the parts outside the CDR3, is KAGVTQTPRYLIKTRGQQVTLSCSPISGHRSVSWYQQTPGQGLQFLFEYFSETQRNKGNFPGRFSGRQFSNSRSEMNVSTLELGDSALYLCASSPSLTSNEQYFGPGTRLTVT.

This clonotype has a count of ten or more. V gene TRBV20-1 combines with J gene TRBJ1-5, with 9 bases matching TRBD1. V lost 5 bases to trimming and J lost 4 bases; unmatched junction nucleotides: 6. The CDR3 contains 14 residues. Germline loops: CDR1 DFQATT, CDR2 SNEGSKA (reference sequence). In DNA form, the CDR3 reads TGCAGTGCTCTTCCCGGGACAGGGAATCAGCCCCAGCATTTT. Protein product: CSALPGTGNQPQHF.

This clonotype has at least ten counts. The genes are TRBV20-1 and TRBJ2-3; D remains ambiguous. The CDR3 covers 12 residues. Germline V lookup: CDR1 DFQATT, CDR2 SNEGSKA (reference sequence). V dropped 2 bases and J dropped 0 bases, with 3 bases sitting between them. CDR3: CSARRSTDTQYF. In DNA, the CDR3 is TGCAGTGCTAGACGGAGCACAGATACGCAGTATTTT.

This clonotype was counted many times. The junction and the germline gene differ at one end; a read error may be behind it. V usage is TRBV7-2 and J usage is TRBJ1-3; D possibly corresponds to TRBD1 (5 bases). Germline CDR1 SGHTA, CDR2 FQGNSA. The CDR3 has 16 residues. In nucleotides, the CDR3 is TGTGCCAGCAGCTTATACGGGGTGGGGGGTGGAAACCCCATATATTTT. Amino acid sequence: CASSLYGVGGGNPIYF.

In its sample, this clonotype ranks as medium-sized. The chain links TRBV4-1 to TRBJ1-1; D not resolved. The CDR3 loop spans 16 amino acids. The ends were cut back, 0 bases at V and 0 bases at J, with 11 bases in the middle. Germline CDR1 reads MGHRA; CDR2 reads YSYEKL. DNA for the CDR3: TGCGCCAGCAGCCAAGATCGGTATAGGGTGAACACTGAAGCTTTCTTT. Translated: CASSQDRYRVNTEAFF.